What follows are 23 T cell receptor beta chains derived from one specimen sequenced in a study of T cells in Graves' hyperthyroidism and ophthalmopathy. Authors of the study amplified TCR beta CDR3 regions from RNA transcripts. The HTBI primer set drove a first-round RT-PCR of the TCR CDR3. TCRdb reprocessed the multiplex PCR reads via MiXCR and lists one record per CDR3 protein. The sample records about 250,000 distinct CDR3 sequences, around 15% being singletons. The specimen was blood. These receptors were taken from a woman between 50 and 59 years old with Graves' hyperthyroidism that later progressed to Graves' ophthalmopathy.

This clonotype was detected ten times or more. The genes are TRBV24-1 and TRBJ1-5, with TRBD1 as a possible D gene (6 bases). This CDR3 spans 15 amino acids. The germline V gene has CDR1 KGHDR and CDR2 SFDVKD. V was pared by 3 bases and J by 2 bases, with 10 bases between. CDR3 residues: CATSDRQAGNQPQHF. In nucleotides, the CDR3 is TGTGCCACCAGTGATCGACAGGCTGGCAATCAGCCCCAGCATTTT.

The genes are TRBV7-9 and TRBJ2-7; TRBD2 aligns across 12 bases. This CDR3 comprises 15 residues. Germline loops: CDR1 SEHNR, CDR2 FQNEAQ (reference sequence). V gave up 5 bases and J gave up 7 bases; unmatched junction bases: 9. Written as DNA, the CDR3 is TGTGCCAGCAGCCTAATGGCCGGACTAGCGGGAGAGCAGTACTTC. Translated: CASSLMAGLAGEQYF.

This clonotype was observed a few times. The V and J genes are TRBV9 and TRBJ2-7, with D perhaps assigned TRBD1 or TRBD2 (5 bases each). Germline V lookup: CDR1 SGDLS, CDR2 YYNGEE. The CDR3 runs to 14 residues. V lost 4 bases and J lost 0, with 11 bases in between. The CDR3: CASSIDGASYEQYF. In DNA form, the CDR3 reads TGTGCCAGCAGCATCGACGGGGCCTCCTACGAGCAGTACTTC.

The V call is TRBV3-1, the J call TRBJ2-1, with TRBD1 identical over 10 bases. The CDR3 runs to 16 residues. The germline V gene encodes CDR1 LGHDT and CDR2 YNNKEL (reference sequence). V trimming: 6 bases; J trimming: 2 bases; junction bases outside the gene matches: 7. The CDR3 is CASSSSGTGAYNEQFF. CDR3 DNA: TGTGCCAGCAGTTCTTCCGGGACAGGGGCCTACAATGAGCAGTTCTTC.

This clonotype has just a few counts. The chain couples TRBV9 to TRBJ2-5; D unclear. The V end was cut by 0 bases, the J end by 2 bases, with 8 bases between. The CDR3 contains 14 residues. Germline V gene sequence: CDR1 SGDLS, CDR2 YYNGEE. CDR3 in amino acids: CASSVGRSQETQYF. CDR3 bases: TGTGCCAGCAGCGTAGGGCGGTCACAAGAGACCCAGTACTTC.

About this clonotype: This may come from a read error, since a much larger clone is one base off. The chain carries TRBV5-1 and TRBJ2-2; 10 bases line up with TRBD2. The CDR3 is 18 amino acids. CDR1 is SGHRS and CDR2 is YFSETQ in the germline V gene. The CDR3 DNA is TGCACCAGCAGCTTGGTTTTCCTAGCGGGAGACAATACCGGGGAGCTGTTTTTT. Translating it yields CTSSLVFLAGDNTGELFF. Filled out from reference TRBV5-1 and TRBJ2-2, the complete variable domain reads KAGVTQTPRYLIKTRGQQVTLSCSPISGHRSVSWYQQTPGQGLQFLFEYFSETQRNKGNFPGRFSGRQFSNSRSEMNVSTLELGDSALYLCTSSLVFLAGDNTGELFFGEGSRLTVL.

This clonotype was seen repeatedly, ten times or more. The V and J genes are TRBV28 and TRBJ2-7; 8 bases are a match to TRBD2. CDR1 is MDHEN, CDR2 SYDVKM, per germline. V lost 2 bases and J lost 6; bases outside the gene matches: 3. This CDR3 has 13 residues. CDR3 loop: CASSLAGGFEQYF. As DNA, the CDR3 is TGTGCCAGCAGTTTAGCGGGAGGTTTCGAGCAGTACTTC.

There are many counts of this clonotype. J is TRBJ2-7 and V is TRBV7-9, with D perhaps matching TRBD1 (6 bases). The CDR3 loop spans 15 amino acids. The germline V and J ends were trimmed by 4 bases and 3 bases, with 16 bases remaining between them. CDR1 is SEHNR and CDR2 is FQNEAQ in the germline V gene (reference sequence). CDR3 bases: TGTGCCAGCAGCTCAATTCACAGGGAAATCTACGAGCAGTACTTC. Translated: CASSSIHREIYEQYF.

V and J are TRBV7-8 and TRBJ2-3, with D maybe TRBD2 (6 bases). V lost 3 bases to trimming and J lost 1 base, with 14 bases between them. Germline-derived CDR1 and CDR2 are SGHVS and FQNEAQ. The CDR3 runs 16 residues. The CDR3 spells CASSLGLTSGTDTQYF. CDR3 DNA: TGTGCCAGCAGCTTGGGACTGACTTCGGGCACAGATACGCAGTATTTT.

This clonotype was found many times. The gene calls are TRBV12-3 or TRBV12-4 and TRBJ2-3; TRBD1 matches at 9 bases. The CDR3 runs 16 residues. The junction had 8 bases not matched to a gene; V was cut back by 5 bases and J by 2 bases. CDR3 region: CASSGGTGSPTDTQYF. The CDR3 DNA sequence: TGTGCCAGCAGTGGGGGGACAGGGAGCCCCACAGATACGCAGTATTTT.

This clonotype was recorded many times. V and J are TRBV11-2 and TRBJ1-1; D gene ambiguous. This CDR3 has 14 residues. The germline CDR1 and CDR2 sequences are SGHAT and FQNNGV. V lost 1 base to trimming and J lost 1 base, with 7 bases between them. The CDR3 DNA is TGTGCCAGCAGCTTAGGCCCACAGAACACTGAAGCTTTCTTT. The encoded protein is CASSLGPQNTEAFF. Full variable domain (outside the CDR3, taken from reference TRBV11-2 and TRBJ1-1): EAGVAQSPRYKIIEKRQSVAFWCNPISGHATLYWYQQILGQGPKLLIQFQNNGVVDDSQLPKDRFSAERLKGVDSTLKIQPAKLEDSAVYLCASSLGPQNTEAFFGQGTRLTVV.

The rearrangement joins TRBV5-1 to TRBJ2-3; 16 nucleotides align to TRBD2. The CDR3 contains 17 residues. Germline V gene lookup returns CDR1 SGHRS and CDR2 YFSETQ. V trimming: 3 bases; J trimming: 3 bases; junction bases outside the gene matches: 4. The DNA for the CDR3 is TGCGCCAGCAGCTCCGAGGGACTAGCGGGAGGGACAGATACGCAGTATTTT. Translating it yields CASSSEGLAGGTDTQYF.

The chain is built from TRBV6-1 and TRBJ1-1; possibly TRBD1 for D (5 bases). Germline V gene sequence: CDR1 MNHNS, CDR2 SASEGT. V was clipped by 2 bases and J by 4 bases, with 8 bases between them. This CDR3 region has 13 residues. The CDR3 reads CASSEYRSTEAFF. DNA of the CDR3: TGTGCCAGCAGTGAATACAGGAGCACTGAAGCTTTCTTT.

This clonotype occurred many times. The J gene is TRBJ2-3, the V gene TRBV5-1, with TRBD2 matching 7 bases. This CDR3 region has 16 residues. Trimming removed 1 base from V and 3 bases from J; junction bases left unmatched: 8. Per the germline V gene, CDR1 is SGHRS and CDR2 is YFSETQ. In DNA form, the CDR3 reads TGCGCCAGCAGCTTGAGAGTCCTGGGAGGGACAGATACGCAGTATTTT. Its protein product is CASSLRVLGGTDTQYF.

The CDR3 here is CSARGVRSTGELFF. The CDR3 coding sequence is TGCAGTGCTAGGGGGGTGCGGAGTACCGGGGAGCTGTTTTTT. This chain joins TRBV20-1 and TRBJ2-2; D may match TRBD1 or TRBD2 (5 bases each). Germline V CDR1 and CDR2: DFQATT, SNEGSKA (reference sequence). Trimming left V 3 bases short and J 5 bases short, with 13 bases between. This CDR3 contains 14 residues.

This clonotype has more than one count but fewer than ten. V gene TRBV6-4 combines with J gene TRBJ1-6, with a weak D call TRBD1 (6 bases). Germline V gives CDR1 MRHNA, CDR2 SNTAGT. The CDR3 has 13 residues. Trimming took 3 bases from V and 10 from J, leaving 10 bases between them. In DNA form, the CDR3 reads TGTGCCAGCAGTGAAGAGGGGGAATCACCCCTCCACTTT. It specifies CASSEEGESPLHF.

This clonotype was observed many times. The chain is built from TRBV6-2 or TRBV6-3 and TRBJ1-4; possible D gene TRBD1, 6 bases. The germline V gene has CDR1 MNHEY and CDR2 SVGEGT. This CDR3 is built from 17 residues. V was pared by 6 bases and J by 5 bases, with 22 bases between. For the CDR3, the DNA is TGTGCCAGCAGCCTCGACAGGATGGGGCTAATGAATGAAAAACTGTTTTTT. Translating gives CASSLDRMGLMNEKLFF.

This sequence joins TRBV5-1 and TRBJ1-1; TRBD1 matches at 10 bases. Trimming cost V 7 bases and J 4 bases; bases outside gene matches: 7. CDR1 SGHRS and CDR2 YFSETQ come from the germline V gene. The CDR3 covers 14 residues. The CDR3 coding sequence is TGCGCCAGCGGAAGGGACAGGGGTCGCACTGAAGCTTTCTTT. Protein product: CASGRDRGRTEAFF.

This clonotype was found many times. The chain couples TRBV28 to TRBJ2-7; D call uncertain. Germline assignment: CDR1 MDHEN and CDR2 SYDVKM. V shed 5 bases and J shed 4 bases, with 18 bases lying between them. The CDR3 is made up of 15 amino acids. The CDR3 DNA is TGTGCCAGCAGTGATCCGGGCCAAGGGTCATACGAGCAGTACTTC. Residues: CASSDPGQGSYEQYF.

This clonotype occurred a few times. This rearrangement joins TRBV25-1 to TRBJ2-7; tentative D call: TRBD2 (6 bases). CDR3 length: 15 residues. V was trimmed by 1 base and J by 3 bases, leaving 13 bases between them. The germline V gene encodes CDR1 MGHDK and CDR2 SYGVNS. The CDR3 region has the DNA TGTGCCAGCAGTGAATGGAGGGGCAGAGACTACGAGCAGTACTTC. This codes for CASSEWRGRDYEQYF.

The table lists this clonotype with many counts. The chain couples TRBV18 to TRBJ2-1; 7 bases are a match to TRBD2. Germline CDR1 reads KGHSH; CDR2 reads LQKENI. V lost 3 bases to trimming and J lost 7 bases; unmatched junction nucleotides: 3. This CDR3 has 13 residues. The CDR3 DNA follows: TGTGCCAGCTCACCGGGAGGGAGGAATGAGCAGTTCTTC. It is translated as CASSPGGRNEQFF.

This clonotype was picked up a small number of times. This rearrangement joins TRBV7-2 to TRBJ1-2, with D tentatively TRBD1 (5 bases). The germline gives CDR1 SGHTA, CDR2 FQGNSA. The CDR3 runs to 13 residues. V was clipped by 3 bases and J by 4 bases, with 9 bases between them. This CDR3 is CASSLGTFYGYTF. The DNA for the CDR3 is TGTGCCAGCAGCTTGGGGACTTTCTATGGCTACACCTTC.

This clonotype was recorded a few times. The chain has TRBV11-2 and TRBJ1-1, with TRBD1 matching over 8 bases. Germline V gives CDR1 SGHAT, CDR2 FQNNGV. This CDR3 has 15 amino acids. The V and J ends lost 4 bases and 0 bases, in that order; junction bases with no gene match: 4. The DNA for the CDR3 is TGTGCCAGCAGCTCGACAGGGGCCCTGAACACTGAAGCTTTCTTT. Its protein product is CASSSTGALNTEAFF.